This T cell receptor (beta chain) was found in a study of spatial heterogeneity in lung cancer. Study details: Detection of beta-chain sequences consistently exceeded that of alpha-chain sequences. In tumor regions, TCR transcript counts tracked strongly with a T cell module score from matched bulk RNA-seq.

One entry per CDR3 protein results from TCRdb running MiXCR on the 5' RACE reads. The sample holds under 5,000 distinct CDR3 sequences; 30% to 45% are singletons and the top ten take under 40%. The study, taken as a whole, reports: How many expanded intratumoral alpha and beta TCRs were present tracked the tumor mutation count, which was a count of nonsynonymous mutations.

Time point here: sample taken at primary tumor resection. The donors were fewer than 80 patients with non-small cell lung cancer that was early-stage and untreated. Whole RNA was taken from tumor, nontumor lung or frozen PBMC; it was then sequenced unsorted. The CDR3 sequence is 14 residues long. Germline lookup yields CDR1 SGHDN and CDR2 FVKESK. The V segment lost 4 bases and the J segment 9 bases; nucleotides outside the gene matches: 7. On this clonotype itself: Its cognate antigen is unknown.

This specimen was lung tumor tissue, taken at surgery. The chain employs TRBV14 and TRBJ2-1, with 9 bases that match TRBD1. The receptor was derived from a male donor with early-stage non-small cell lung cancer. The CDR3 nucleotides are TGTGCCAGCAGCCCGGGGACAGGGCTGGGTGAGCAGTTCTTC. This sequence encodes CASSPGTGLGEQFF. The complete variable domain, with remaining parts taken from reference TRBV14 and TRBJ2-1, reads EAGVTQFPSHSVIEKGQTVTLRCDPISGHDNLYWYRRVMGKEIKFLLHFVKESKQDESGMPNNRFLAERTGGTYSTLKVQPAELEDSGVYFCASSPGTGLGEQFFGPGTRLTVL.